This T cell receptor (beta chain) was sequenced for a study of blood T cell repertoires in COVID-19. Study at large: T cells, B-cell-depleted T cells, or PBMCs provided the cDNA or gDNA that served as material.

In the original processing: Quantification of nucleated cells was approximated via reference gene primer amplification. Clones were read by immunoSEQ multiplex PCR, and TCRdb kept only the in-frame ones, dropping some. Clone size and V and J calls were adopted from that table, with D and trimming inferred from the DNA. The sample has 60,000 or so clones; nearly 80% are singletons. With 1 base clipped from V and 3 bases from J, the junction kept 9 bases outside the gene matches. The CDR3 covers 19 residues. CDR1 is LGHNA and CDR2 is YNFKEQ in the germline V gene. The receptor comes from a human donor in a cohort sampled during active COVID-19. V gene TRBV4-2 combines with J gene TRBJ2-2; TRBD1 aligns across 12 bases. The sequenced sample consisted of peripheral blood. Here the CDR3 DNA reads TGTGCCAGCAGCCAAGTCCCGGGACAGGGGGCAATGGACACCGGGGAGCTGTTTTTT. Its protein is CASSQVPGQGAMDTGELFF.